The entry that follows covers one T cell receptor (beta chain) sequence. These data originate in a study of chemoradiotherapy in HPV16-positive cancers. The wider study: Candidate HPV-specific clones and shared TCR motifs came from two HPV16-positive patients.

Clones were sequenced by immunoSEQ multiplex PCR, and TCRdb holds only the in-frame ones, with some missing. The data contain approximately 9,800 clones, approximately 90% of them seen just once; the ten biggest clones take up 9% to 15%. The germline V gene has CDR1 SGDLS and CDR2 YYNGEE. The V gene lost 0 bases and the J gene lost 7 bases, with 16 bases spanning the gap. This CDR3 comprises 15 residues. Samples were taken several times over chemoradiotherapy. V gene TRBV9 combines with J gene TRBJ1-2; D ambiguous. The receptor was derived from a human donor with HPV-associated anogenital cancer. The sample in question was blood, obtained from a patient who underwent chemoradiotherapy. The CDR3 DNA sequence: TGTGCCAGCAGCGTAGCTGGGAGTTGGGGAAGTGGCTACACCTTC. It specifies CASSVAGSWGSGYTF.